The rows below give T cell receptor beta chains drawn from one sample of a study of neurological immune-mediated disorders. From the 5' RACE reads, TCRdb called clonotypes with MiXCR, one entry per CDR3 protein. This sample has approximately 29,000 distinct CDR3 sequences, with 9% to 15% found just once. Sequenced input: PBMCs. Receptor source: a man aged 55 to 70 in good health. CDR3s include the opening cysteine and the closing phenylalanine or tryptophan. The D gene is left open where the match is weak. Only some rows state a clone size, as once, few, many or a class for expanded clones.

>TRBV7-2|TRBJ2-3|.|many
CASSEDLGADTQYF
TGTGCCAGCAGCGAAGACCTCGGGGCAGATACGCAGTATTTT
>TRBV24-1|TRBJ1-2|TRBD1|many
CATSEPDRGGYTF
TGTGCCACCAGTGAACCGGACAGGGGCGGCTACACCTTC
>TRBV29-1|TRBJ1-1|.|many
CSVGSTGPEAFF
TGCAGCGTTGGATCGACAGGACCTGAAGCTTTCTTT
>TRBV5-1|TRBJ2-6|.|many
CASSFEGPGANVLTF
TGCGCCAGCAGCTTTGAGGGTCCCGGGGCCAACGTCCTGACTTTC
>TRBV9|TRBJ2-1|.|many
CASSVGNFYNEQFF
TGTGCCAGCAGCGTCGGTAATTTCTACAATGAGCAGTTCTTC
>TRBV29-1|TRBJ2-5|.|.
CSVDYPKQETQYF
TGCAGCGTTGACTACCCCAAACAAGAGACACAGTACTTC
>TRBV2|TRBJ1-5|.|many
CASRLGTNHNQPQHF
TGTGCCAGCAGACTCGGGACGAACCATAATCAGCCCCAGCATTTT
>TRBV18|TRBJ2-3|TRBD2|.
CASSNLASGTLSTDTQYF
TGTGCCAGCTCCAACCTGGCTAGCGGGACCCTTAGCACAGATACGCAGTATTTT
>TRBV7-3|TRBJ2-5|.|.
CASSARPRETQYF
TGTGCCAGCAGCGCCAGACCCCGGGAGACCCAGTACTTC
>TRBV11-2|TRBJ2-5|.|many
CASRGPGDQETQYF
TGTGCCAGCAGAGGTCCGGGAGATCAAGAGACCCAGTACTTC
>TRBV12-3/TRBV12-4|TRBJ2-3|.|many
CASRPGLSDTDTQYF
TGTGCCAGCAGACCGGGCCTATCAGACACAGATACGCAGTATTTT
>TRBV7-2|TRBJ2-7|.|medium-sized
CASSWTYEQYF
TGTGCCAGCAGTTGGACCTACGAGCAGTACTTC
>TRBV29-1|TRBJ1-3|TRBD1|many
CSVWTGSTGNTIYF
TGCAGCGTTTGGACAGGCAGCACTGGAAACACCATATATTTT
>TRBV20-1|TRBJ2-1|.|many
CSARDKISYNEQFF
TGCAGTGCTAGGGATAAAATCTCCTACAATGAGCAGTTCTTC
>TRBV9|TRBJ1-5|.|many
CASSVGVGRNQPQHF
TGTGCCAGCAGCGTAGGGGTAGGGCGAAATCAGCCCCAGCATTTT
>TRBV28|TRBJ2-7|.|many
CASSLYFKGMDEQYF
TGTGCCAGCAGTTTATATTTTAAGGGTATGGACGAGCAGTACTTC
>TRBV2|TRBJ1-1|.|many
CASKGGSRNTEAFF
TGTGCCAGCAAAGGGGGGTCGAGGAACACTGAAGCTTTCTTT
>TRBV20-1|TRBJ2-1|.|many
CSALTESARNEQFF
TGCAGTGCCCTCACAGAAAGCGCCCGGAATGAGCAGTTCTTC
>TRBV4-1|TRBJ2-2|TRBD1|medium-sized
CASSHPTGGQNTGELFF
TGCGCCAGCAGCCATCCTACAGGGGGGCAAAACACCGGGGAGCTGTTTTTT
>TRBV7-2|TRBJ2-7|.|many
CASSVRDGTYEQYF
TGTGCCAGCAGCGTCCGGGACGGAACCTACGAGCAGTACTTC